This TCR beta chain emerged from a study of T-cell memory formation after mild COVID-19. Regarding the study as a whole: Pre-infection memory carried some responding clones, suggesting that cross-reactive memory joined.

On this clonotype: Its antigen is as yet unknown.

Constant-segment primers were used for 5'RACE, and the resulting TCR alpha and TCR beta cDNA libraries carried sample barcodes and UMIs. MiXCR was run by TCRdb on the 5' RACE reads, yielding one entry per CDR3 protein. The data show around 130,000 distinct CDR3 sequences, with 14% seen just once and around 27% held by the top ten. Germline V gene data show CDR1 as SEHNR and CDR2 as FQNEAQ (reference sequence). This CDR3 contains 15 residues. With 1 base removed from V and 3 bases from J, the gap between germline ends came to 12 bases. This clonotype originated in an adult woman who had mild COVID-19 (a few samples of this study predate the infection). Cell type and time point are not known. Specimen: PBMCs or a T cell subset sorted from them (not recorded which). This sequence joins TRBV7-9 and TRBJ1-1, with D unresolved. The CDR3 spells CASSLGIGVDTEAFF. The CDR3 nucleotides are TGTGCCAGCAGCTTAGGTATTGGAGTGGACACTGAAGCTTTCTTT. Variable domain in full (rest from reference TRBV7-9 and TRBJ1-1): DTGVSQNPRHKITKRGQNVTFRCDPISEHNRLYWYRQTLGQGPEFLTYFQNEAQLEKSRLLSDRFSAERPKGSFSTLEIQRTEQGDSAMYLCASSLGIGVDTEAFFGQGTRLTVV.